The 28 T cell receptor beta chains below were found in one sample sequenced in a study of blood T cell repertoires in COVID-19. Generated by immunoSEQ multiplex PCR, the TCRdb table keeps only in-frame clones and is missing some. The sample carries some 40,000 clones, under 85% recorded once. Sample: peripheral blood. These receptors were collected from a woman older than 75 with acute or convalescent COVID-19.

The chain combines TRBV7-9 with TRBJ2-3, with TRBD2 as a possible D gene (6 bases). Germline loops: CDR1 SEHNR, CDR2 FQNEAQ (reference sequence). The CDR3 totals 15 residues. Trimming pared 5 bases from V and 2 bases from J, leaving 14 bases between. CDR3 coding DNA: TGTGCCAGCAGCGAGCGACTAGGCCCCACAGATACGCAGTATTTT. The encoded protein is CASSERLGPTDTQYF.

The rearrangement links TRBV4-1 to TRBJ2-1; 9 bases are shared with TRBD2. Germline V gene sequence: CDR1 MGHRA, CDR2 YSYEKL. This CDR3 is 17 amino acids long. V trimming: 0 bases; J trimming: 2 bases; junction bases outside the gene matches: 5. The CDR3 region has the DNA TGCGCCAGCAGCCAAGAAACTAGCGGGCCACCCTACAATGAGCAGTTCTTC. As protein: CASSQETSGPPYNEQFF.

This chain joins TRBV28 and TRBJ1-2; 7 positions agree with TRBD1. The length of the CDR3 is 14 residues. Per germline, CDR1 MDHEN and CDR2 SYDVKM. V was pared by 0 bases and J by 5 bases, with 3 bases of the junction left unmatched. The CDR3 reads CASSLWGQRYGYTF. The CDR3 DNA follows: TGTGCCAGCAGTTTATGGGGACAGAGGTATGGCTACACCTTC.

The CDR3 DNA reads as TGTGCCAGCAGCTCGCAGGGCACAGATACGCAGTATTTT. Translation gives CASSSQGTDTQYF. This chain uses TRBV11-2 with TRBJ2-3; D uncertain. Trimming removed 4 bases at V and 1 base at J, with 6 bases between. CDR3 size: 13 residues. Germline lookup yields CDR1 SGHAT and CDR2 FQNNGV.

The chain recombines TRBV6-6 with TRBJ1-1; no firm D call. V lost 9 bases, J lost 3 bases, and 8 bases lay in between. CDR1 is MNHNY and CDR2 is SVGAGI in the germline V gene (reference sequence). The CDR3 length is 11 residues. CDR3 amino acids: CASSRDTEAFF. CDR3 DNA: TGTGCCAGTTCCCGAGACACTGAAGCTTTCTTT.

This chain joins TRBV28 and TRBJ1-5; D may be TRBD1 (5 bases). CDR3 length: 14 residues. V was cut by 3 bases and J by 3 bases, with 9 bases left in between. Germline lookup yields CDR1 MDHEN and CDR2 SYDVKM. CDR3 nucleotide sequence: TGTGCCAGCAGTTTTGTGGGGCCCAATCAGCCCCAGCATTTT. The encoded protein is CASSFVGPNQPQHF.

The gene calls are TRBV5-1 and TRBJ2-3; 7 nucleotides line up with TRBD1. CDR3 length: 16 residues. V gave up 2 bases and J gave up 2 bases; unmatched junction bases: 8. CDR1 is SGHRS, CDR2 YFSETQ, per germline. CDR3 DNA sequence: TGCGCCAGCAGCTTAGACGGACAGGCTTACACAGATACGCAGTATTTT. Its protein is CASSLDGQAYTDTQYF.

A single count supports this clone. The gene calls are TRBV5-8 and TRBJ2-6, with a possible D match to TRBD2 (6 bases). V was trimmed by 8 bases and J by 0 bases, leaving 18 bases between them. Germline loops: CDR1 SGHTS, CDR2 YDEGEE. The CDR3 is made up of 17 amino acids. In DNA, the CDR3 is TGTGCCAGGTCTAAGGGACTGACGCCCTCTGGGGCCAACGTCCTGACTTTC. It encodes CARSKGLTPSGANVLTF.

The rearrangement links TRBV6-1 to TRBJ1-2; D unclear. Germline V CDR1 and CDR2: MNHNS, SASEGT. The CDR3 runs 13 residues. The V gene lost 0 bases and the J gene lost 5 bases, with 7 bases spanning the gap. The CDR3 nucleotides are TGTGCCAGCAGTGAAGCGCGCGGATATGGCTACACCTTC. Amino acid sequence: CASSEARGYGYTF.

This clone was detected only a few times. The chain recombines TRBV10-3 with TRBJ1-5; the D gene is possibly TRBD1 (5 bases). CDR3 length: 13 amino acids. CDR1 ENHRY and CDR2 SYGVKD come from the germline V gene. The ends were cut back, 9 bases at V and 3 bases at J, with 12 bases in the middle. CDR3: CAMAGGNNQPQHF. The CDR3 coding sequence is TGTGCCATGGCCGGGGGAAACAATCAGCCCCAGCATTTT.

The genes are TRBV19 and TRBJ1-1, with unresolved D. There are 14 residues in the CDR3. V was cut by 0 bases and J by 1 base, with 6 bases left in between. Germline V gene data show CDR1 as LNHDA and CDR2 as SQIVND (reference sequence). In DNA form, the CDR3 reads TGTGCCAGTAGTATAGATTGGCCGAACACTGAAGCTTTCTTT. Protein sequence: CASSIDWPNTEAFF.

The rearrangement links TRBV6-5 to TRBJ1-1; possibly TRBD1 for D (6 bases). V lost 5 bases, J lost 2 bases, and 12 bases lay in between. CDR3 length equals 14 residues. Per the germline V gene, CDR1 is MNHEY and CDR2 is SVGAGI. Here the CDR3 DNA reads TGTGCCAGCAGTCTCGGGGGGGCCAACACTGAAGCTTTCTTT. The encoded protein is CASSLGGANTEAFF.

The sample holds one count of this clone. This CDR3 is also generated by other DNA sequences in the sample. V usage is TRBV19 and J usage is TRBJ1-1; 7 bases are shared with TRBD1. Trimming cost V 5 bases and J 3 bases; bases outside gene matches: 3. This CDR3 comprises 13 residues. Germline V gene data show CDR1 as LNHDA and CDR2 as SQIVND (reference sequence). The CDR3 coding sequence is TGTGCCAGTAGTTCCACAGGGGACACTGAAGCTTTCTTT. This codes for CASSSTGDTEAFF.

The CDR3 spells CASSSGQPYSGNTIYF. The CDR3 DNA is TGTGCCAGTAGTTCGGGACAGCCGTACTCTGGAAACACCATATATTTT. The chain combines TRBV19 with TRBJ1-3; 7 positions agree with TRBD1. Germline-derived CDR1 and CDR2 are LNHDA and SQIVND (reference sequence). V trimming: 5 bases; J trimming: 0 bases; junction bases outside the gene matches: 7. The CDR3 is 16 residues long.

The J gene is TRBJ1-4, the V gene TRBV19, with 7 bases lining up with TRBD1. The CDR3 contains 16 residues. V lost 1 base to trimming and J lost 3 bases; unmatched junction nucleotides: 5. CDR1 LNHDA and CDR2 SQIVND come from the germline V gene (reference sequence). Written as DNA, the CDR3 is TGTGCCAGTAGTATAGCCCCGGGACAGCCTAATGAAAAACTGTTTTTT. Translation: CASSIAPGQPNEKLFF.

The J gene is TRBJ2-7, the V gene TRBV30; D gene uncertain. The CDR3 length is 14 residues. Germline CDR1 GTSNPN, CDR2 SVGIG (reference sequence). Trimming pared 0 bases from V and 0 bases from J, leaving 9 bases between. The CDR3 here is CAWSVQSSSYEQYF. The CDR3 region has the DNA TGTGCCTGGAGTGTACAATCAAGCTCCTACGAGCAGTACTTC. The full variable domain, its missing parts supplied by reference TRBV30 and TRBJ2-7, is SQTIHQWPATLVQPVGSPLSLECTVEGTSNPNLYWYRQAAGRGLQLLFYSVGIGQISSEVPQNLSASRPQDRQFILSSKKLLLSDSGFYLCAWSVQSSSYEQYFGPGTRLTVT.

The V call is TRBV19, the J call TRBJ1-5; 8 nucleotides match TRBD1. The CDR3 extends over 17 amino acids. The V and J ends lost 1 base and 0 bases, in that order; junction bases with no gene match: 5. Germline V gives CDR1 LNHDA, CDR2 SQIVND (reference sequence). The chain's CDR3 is CASSIVPDRVSNQPQHF. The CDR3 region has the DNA TGTGCCAGTAGTATAGTACCGGACAGGGTTAGCAATCAGCCCCAGCATTTT.

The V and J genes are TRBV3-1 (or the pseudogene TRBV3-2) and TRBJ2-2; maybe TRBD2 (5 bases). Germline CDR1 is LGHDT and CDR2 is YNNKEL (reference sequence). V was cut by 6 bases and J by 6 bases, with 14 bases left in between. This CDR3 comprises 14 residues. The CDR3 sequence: CASRLAMSAGELFF. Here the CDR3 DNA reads TGTGCCAGCAGGCTAGCAATGTCGGCCGGGGAGCTGTTTTTT.

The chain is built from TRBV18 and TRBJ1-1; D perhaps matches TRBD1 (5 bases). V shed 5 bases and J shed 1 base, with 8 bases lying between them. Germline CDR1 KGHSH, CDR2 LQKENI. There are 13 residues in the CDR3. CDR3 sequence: CASSGAQNTEAFF. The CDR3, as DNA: TGTGCCAGCTCAGGGGCCCAGAACACTGAAGCTTTCTTT.

CDR3 sequence: CASSGTGGQSPLHF. CDR3 nucleotide sequence: TGCGCCAGCTCCGGGACAGGGGGTCAATCACCCCTCCACTTT. The V gene is TRBV5-1, the J gene TRBJ1-6; 11 bases are a match to TRBD1. Trimming took 7 bases from V and 10 from J; bases not matched to a gene: 7. Germline CDR1 is SGHRS and CDR2 is YFSETQ. The CDR3 totals 14 residues.

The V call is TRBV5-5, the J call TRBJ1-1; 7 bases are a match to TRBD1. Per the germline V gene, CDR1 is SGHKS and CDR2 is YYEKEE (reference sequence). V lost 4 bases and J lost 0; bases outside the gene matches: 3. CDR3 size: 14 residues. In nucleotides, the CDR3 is TGTGCCAGCAGCACCAGGGGGGTGAACACTGAAGCTTTCTTT. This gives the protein CASSTRGVNTEAFF.

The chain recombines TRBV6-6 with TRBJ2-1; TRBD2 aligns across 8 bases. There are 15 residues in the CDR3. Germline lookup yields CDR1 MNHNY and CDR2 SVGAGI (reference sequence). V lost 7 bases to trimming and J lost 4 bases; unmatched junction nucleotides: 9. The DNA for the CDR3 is TGTGCCAGCAACAGAGCGGGGGTAGATTACAATGAGCAGTTCTTC. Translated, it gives CASNRAGVDYNEQFF.

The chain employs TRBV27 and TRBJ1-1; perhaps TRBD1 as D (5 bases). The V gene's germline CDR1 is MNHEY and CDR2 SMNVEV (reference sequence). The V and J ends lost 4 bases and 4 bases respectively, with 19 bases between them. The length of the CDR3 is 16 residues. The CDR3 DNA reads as TGTGCCAGCAGTTCACTTGGACGGGGGGGGTTCACTGAAGCTTTCTTT. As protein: CASSSLGRGGFTEAFF.

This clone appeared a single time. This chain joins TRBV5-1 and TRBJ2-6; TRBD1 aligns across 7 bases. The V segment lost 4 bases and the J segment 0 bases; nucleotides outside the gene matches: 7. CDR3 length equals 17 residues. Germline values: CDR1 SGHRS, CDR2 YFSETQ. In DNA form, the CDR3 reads TGCGCCAGCAGCCCTACAGGGGACCTCTCTGGGGCCAACGTCCTGACTTTC. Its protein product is CASSPTGDLSGANVLTF.

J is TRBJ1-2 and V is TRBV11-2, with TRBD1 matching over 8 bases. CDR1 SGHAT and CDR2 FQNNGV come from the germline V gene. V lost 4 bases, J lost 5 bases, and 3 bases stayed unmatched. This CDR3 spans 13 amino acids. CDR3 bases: TGTGCCAGCAGCTCTAGACAGGGGTATGGCTACACCTTC. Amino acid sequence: CASSSRQGYGYTF.

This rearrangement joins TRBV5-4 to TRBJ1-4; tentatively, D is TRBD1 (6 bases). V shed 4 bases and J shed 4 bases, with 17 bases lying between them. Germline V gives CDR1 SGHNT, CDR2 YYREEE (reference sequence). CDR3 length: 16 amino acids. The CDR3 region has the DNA TGTGCCAGCAGCCCGGGGGCGGGGGTGGATAATGAAAAACTGTTTTTT. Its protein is CASSPGAGVDNEKLFF.

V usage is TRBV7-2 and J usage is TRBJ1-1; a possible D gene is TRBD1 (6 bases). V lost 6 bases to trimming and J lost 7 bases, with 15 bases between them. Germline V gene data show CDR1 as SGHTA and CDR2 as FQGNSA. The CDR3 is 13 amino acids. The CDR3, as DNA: TGTGCCAGCAGTCCCAGGGGTGGAGGTGAAGCTTTCTTT. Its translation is CASSPRGGGEAFF.

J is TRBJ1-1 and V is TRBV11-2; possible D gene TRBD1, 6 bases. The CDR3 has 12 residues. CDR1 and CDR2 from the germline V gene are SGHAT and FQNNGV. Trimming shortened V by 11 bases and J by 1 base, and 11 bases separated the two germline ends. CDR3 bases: TGTGCCTCGCGGACAGCGAACACTGAAGCTTTCTTT. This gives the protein CASRTANTEAFF.